This TCR beta chain emerged from a study of T cell repertoires in cytomegalovirus infection (dated by TCRdb to between 2019 and 2020). For the wider study: Alongside well-studied HLA-B-restricted epitopes, the peptide stimulations were aimed at recently identified HLA-C-restricted CMV epitopes, whose presentation resists viral immunomodulation. The HLA type of each donor mattered for the analysis, because public TCR beta signatures pointed to carriage of CMV infection along with the matching HLA type. General findings and caveats noted by the study authors: The ex vivo response was dominated by HLA-C-restricted CMV-specific TCR beta clonotypes, which also provided the single most frequent clonotype in two of eight donors. In both this cohort and an independent roughly 400-donor cohort, the cumulative frequency of public TCR beta family members distinguished carriers of CMV infection plus the relevant HLA type.

TCRdb lists the instrument as Illumina HiSeq 1500. TCRdb itself trimmed the public reads at Q25 with fastp, ran MiXCR and retained productive beta chains. Each entry merges the rows of one CDR3 protein and shows their most common DNA and genes. The sample yields 650,000 to 900,000 distinct CDR3 sequences; about 30% were counted once. Of the sample, around an eighth is held by the ten largest clones. CDR1 and CDR2, looked up from the germline V gene, are MNHEY and SVGAGI. Unmatched junction bases come to 8, with V trimmed by 5 bases and J by 0 bases. Including cysteine and phenylalanine, the CDR3 has 16 amino acids. CDR3 DNA is the only sequence kept; it has 48 bases, read in frame from the first base. This clonotype was counted between two and nine times. No cognate antigen has been identified for it. Nothing much larger sits one base from this clone, and base qualities are not available. Interpreted using the paper, the treatment or condition label stands for: in vitro stimulation with specific CMV peptide epitopes to enrich CMV-specific T cells.

The rearranged segments are TRBV6-5 and TRBJ2-3, with 7 bases aligning to TRBD2. This specimen was cultured CD8+ T cells from PBMCs, taken from culture after CMV antigen stimulation. This TCR derives from a human donor in good health (CMV status not recorded). Some clones in this sample may be carry-over from other donors' samples. The CDR3 region has the sequence CASSRPASGSTDTQYF. The DNA sequence follows: TGTGCCAGCAGTCGCCCGGCTAGCGGTAGCACAGATACGCAGTATTTT.